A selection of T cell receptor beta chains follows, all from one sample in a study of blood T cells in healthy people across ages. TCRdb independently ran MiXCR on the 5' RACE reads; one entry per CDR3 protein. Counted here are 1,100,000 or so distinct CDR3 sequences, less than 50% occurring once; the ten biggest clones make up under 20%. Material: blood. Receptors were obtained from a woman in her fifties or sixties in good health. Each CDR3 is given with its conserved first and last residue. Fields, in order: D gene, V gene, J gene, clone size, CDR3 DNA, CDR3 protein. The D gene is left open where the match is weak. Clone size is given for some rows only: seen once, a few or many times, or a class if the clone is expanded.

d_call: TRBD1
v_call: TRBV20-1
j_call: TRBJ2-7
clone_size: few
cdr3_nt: TGCAGTGCTAGAAACAGGGGTACCTACGAGCAGTACTTC
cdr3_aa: CSARNRGTYEQYF

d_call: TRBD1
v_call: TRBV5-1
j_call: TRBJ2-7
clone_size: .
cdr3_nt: TGCGCCAGCAGCTCGCAGGGGGCAGGGGGAAGTCCAGCGGGCAGCTACGAGCAGTACTTC
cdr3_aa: CASSSQGAGGSPAGSYEQYF

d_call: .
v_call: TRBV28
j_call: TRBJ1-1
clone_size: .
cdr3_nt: TGTGCCAGCAGTCCCGTTCGCCTCACTGAAGCTTTCTTT
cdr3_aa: CASSPVRLTEAFF

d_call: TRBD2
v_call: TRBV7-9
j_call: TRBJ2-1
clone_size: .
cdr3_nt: TGTGCCAGCAGCTTCGTAGCTAGCGGGAGAAATGAGCAGTTCTTC
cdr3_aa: CASSFVASGRNEQFF

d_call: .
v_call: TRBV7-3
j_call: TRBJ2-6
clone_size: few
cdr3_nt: TGTGCCAGCAGCAACCAGGGGCGGGGGGCCAACGTCCTGACTTTC
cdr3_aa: CASSNQGRGANVLTF

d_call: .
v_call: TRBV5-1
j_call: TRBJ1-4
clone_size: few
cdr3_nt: TGCGCCAGCAGCGTGGGGGACGATGAAAAACTGTTTTTT
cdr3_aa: CASSVGDDEKLFF

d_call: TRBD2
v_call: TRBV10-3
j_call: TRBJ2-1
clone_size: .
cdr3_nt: TGTGCCATCAGTGAGACCCCTAGCGGGAGGACCGGTGAGCAGTTCTTC
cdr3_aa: CAISETPSGRTGEQFF

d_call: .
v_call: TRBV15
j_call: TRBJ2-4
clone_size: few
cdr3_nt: TGTGCCACCAGCAGCCTCGAAAGTGGAGCCAAAAACATTCAGTACTTC
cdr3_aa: CATSSLESGAKNIQYF

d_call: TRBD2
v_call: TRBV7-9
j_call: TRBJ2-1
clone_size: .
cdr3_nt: TGTGCCAGCAGCCAAGGACTAGCGGGAGTGAAGAATGAGCAGTTCTTC
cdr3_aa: CASSQGLAGVKNEQFF

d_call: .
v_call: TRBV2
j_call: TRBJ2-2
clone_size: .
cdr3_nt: TGTGCCAGCACCCTTAAGGGGAACACCGGGGAGCTGTTTTTT
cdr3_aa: CASTLKGNTGELFF

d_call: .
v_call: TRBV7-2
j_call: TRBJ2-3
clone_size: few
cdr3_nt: TGTGCCAGCAGCTTAGAGATTGGCGGAAATACGCAGTATTTT
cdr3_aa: CASSLEIGGNTQYF

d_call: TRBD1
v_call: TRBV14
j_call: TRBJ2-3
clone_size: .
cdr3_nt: TGTGCCAGCAGCCGCTTTCACAGGGGAAGGTTCACAGATACGCAGTATTTT
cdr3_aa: CASSRFHRGRFTDTQYF

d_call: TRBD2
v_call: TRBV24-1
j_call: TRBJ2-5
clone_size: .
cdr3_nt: TGTGCCACCAGTGATTTACCCCAAACTAGCGGGATGCAAAGGGAGACCCAGTACTTC
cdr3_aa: CATSDLPQTSGMQRETQYF

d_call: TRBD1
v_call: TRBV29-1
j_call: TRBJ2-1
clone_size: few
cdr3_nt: TGCAGCTTGCGAGGACAGGGGGCGAACAATGAGCAGTTCTTC
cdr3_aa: CSLRGQGANNEQFF

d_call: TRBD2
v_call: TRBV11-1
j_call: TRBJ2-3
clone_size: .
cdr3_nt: TGTGCCAGCAGCTTTCTTACAAGGACTAGCGGAAACACAGATACGCAGTATTTT
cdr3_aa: CASSFLTRTSGNTDTQYF

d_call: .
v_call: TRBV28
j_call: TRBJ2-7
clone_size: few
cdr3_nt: TGTGCCAGCAGTTTCCAGGGTACCTCCTACGAGCAGTACTTC
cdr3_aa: CASSFQGTSYEQYF

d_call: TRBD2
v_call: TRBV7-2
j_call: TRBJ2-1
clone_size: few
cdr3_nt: TGTGCCAGCAGCCCCATGGGGCGGGAGCAACGGGAGCAGTTCTTC
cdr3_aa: CASSPMGREQREQFF

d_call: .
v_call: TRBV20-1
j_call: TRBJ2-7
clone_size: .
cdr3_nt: TGCAGTGCTAGAGCCTTTGGAGGGGACTACGAGCAGTACTTC
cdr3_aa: CSARAFGGDYEQYF

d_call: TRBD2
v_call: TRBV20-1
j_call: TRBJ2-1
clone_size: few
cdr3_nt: TGCAGTGCTACGCTAGCGGGGATCTACAATGAGCAGTTCTTC
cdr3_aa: CSATLAGIYNEQFF

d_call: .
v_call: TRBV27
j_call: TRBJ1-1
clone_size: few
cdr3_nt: TGTGCCAGCAGTTGGCAGGGGTCCACTGAAGCTTTCTTT
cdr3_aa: CASSWQGSTEAFF

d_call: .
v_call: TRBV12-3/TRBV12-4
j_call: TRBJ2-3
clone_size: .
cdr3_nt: TGTGCCAGCAGTTCGGGGGGCCGTTATCCAGATACGCAGTATTTT
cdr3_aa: CASSSGGRYPDTQYF

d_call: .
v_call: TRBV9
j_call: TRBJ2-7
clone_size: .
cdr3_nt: TGTGCCAGCAGCCGCACACCGGAATACGAGCAGTACTTC
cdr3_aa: CASSRTPEYEQYF

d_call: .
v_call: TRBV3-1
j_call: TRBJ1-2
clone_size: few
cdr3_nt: TGTGCCAGCAGCCAAGAGGGCCCCTGGGGCTACACCTTC
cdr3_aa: CASSQEGPWGYTF

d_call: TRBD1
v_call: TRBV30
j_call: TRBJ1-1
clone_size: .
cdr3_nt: TGTGCCTCGACAGGGAAGGACACTGAAGCTTTCTTT
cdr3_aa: CASTGKDTEAFF

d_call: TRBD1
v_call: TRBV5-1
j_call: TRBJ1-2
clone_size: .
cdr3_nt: TGCGCCAGCAGCTTCACCGGGACAGGGGATGTATTGAGCGGCTACACCTTC
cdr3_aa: CASSFTGTGDVLSGYTF

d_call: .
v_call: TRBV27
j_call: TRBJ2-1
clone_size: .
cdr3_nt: TGTGCCAGCAGTTTCCGGGGACGAGACTCCTACAATGAGCAGTTCTTC
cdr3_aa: CASSFRGRDSYNEQFF

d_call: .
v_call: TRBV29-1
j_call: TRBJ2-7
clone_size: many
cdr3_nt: TGCAGCGTTGGAGACTTTTCCTACGAGCAGTACTTC
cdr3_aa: CSVGDFSYEQYF

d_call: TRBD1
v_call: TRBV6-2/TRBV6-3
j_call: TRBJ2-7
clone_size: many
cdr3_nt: TGTGCCGGGGGACAGGGATACGAGCAGTACTTC
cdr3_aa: CAGGQGYEQYF

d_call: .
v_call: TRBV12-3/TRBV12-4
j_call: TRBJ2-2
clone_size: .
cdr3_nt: TGTGCCAGCAGCCCCACAGGGTTCACCGGGGAGCTGTTTTTT
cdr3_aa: CASSPTGFTGELFF

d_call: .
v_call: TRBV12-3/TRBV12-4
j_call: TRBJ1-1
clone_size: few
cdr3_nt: TGTGCCAGCTCCCTGGGTAGGAGAACCATGAACACTGAAGCTTTCTTT
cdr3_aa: CASSLGRRTMNTEAFF

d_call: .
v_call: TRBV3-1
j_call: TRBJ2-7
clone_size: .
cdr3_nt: TGTGCCAGCAGCCAAGATCTCCGGACAAACTACGAGCAGTACTTC
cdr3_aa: CASSQDLRTNYEQYF

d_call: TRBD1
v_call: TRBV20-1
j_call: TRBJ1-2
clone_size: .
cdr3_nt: TGCAGTGCTAGAGGGGACAGTATCTATGGCTACACCTTC
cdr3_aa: CSARGDSIYGYTF

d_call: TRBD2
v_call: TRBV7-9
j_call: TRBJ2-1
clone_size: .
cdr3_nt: TGTGCCAGCAGCCCAGCGGGACTTTCCCCTTACAATGAGCAGTTCTTC
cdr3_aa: CASSPAGLSPYNEQFF

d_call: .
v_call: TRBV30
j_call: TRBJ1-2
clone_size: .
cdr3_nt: TGTGCCTGGAGCACAGGGCCCACCTTC
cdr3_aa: CAWSTGPTF

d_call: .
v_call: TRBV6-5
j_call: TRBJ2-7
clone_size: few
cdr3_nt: TGTGCCAGCTTCCACCCCGGTAGCTACGAGCAGTACTTC
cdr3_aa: CASFHPGSYEQYF

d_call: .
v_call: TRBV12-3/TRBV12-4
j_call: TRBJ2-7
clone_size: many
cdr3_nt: TGTGCCAGCAGTCCTAACAGGGACGAGCAGTACTTC
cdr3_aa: CASSPNRDEQYF

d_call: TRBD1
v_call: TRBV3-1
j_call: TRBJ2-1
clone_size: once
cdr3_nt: TGTGCCAGCAGCCTCTCAGGGGGAGAGACCCAGTTCTTC
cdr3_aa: CASSLSGGETQFF

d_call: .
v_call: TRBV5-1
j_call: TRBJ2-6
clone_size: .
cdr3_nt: TGCGCCAGCAGCTGGAGGACTTCTGGGGCCAACGTCCTGACTTTC
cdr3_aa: CASSWRTSGANVLTF

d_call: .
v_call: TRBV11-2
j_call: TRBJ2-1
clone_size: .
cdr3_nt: TGTGCCAGCAGCCTTAGAGGCGCGTATTACAGGATTTACAATGAGCAGTTCTTC
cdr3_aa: CASSLRGAYYRIYNEQFF

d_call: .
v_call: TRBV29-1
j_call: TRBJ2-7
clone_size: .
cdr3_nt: TGCAGCGTGAGGGGCAGCGGTACCTACGAGCAGTACTTC
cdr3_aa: CSVRGSGTYEQYF

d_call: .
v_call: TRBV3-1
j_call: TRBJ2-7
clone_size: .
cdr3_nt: TGTGCCAGCAGTTCACACAGGCACGAGCAGTACTTC
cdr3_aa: CASSSHRHEQYF

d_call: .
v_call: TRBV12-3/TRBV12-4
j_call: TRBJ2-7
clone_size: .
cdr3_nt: TGTGCCAGCAGTTTAAAACCGAACTACGAGCAGTACTTC
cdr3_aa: CASSLKPNYEQYF

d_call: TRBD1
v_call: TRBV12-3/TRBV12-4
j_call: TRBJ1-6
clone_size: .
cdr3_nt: TGTGCCAGCCGCCGCACCCAGGGGGATAATTCACCCCTCCACTTT
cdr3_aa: CASRRTQGDNSPLHF

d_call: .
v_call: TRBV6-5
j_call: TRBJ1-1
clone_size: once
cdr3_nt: TGTGCCAGCAGTTACCAGGGGTTAAACACTGAAGCTTTCTTT
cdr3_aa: CASSYQGLNTEAFF

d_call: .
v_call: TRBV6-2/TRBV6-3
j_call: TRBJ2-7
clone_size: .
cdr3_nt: TGTGCCAGCAGCCCCTATGGAGGGGGTGGGTACGAGCAGTACTTC
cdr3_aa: CASSPYGGGGYEQYF

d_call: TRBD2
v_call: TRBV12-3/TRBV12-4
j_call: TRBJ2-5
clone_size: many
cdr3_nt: TGTGCCAGCAGTTTTAACGGCCCGGGAGGCCGAGAGACCCAGTACTTC
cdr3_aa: CASSFNGPGGRETQYF

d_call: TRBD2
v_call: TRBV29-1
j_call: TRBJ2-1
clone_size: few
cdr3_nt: TGCAGCGTTGAAAAAGCGGGATCGGGGAATGAGCAGTTCTTC
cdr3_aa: CSVEKAGSGNEQFF

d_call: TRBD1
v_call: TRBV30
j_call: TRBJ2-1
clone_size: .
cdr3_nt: TGTGCCTGGAGTCTGCCGGGACAGGGGTCCGATGAGCAGTTCTTC
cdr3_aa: CAWSLPGQGSDEQFF

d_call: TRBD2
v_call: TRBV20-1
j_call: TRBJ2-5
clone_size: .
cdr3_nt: TGCAGTGCGAGGCATAGCGGGAGGGCCTTAGAGACCCAGTACTTC
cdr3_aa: CSARHSGRALETQYF

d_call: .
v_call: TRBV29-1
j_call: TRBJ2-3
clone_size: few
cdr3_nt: TGCAGCGTTGAAGAACTCGATACGCAGTATTTT
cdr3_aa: CSVEELDTQYF

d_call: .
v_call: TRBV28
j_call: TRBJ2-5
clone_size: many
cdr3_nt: TGTGCCAGCAGTTTCCACGTATGGGCGGAGACCCAGTACTTC
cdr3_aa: CASSFHVWAETQYF

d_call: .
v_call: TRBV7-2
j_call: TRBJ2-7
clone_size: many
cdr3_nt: TGTGCCAGCAGTAGAACTAGAACCTACGAGCAGTACTTC
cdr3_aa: CASSRTRTYEQYF